This is a list of T cell receptor beta chains from one sample in a study of CD8 T cells in Susac syndrome. TCRdb reanalysed the immunoSEQ multiplex PCR reads using MiXCR and keeps one entry per CDR3 protein. The repertoire has about 85,000 distinct CDR3 sequences, roughly 94% of them found once; the top ten carry 0.45% to 0.5%. Sequenced sample: CD8+ T cells from PBMCs. The receptors stem from a human donor with Susac syndrome. The CDR3 runs from the conserved cysteine through the conserved F or W. D genes are given only for firm matches. Clone size is given for some rows only: seen once, a few or many times, or a class if the clone is expanded.

CDR3 protein: CASSLSLAPKIFTDTQYF
CDR3 DNA: TGTGCCAGCAGCTTATCGCTAGCGCCCAAGATCTTCACAGATACGCAGTATTTT
J gene: TRBJ2-3
clone size: NA
D gene: NA
V gene: TRBV7-2

CDR3 protein: CASSFSQGNEQFF
CDR3 DNA: TGCGCCAGCAGCTTCTCACAGGGCAATGAGCAGTTCTTC
J gene: TRBJ2-1
clone size: NA
D gene: NA
V gene: TRBV4-3

CDR3 protein: CASSLGQRQETQYF
CDR3 DNA: TGTGCCAGCAGCCTGGGACAGCGCCAAGAGACCCAGTACTTC
J gene: TRBJ2-5
clone size: NA
D gene: TRBD1
V gene: TRBV5-6

CDR3 protein: CASSSWAAKGEQYF
CDR3 DNA: TGTGCCAGCAGTTCATGGGCCGCCAAGGGCGAGCAGTACTTC
J gene: TRBJ2-7
clone size: NA
D gene: NA
V gene: TRBV12-3/TRBV12-4

CDR3 protein: CASSEGRDSDEQYF
CDR3 DNA: TGTGCCAGCAGTGAGGGTAGGGACAGCGACGAGCAGTACTTC
J gene: TRBJ2-7
clone size: NA
D gene: TRBD1
V gene: TRBV25-1

CDR3 protein: CASSRGGGETQYF
CDR3 DNA: TGTGCCAGCAGCCGGGGGGGTGGAGAGACCCAGTACTTC
J gene: TRBJ2-5
clone size: NA
D gene: TRBD2
V gene: TRBV13

CDR3 protein: CSANTDTQYF
CDR3 DNA: TGCAGCGCAAATACAGATACGCAGTATTTT
J gene: TRBJ2-3
clone size: NA
D gene: NA
V gene: TRBV29-1

CDR3 protein: CATRRAGDTEAFF
CDR3 DNA: TGTGCCACCCGTCGGGCAGGGGACACTGAAGCTTTCTTT
J gene: TRBJ1-1
clone size: NA
D gene: NA
V gene: TRBV15

CDR3 protein: CASNYADLSEQFF
CDR3 DNA: TGCGCCAGCAATTATGCGGACCTCAGTGAGCAGTTCTTC
J gene: TRBJ2-1
clone size: NA
D gene: NA
V gene: TRBV5-1

CDR3 protein: CASSYGQGGTEAFF
CDR3 DNA: TGTGCCAGCAGCTACGGACAGGGGGGGACTGAAGCTTTCTTT
J gene: TRBJ1-1
clone size: NA
D gene: TRBD1
V gene: TRBV7-2

CDR3 protein: CSARTLGQLEETQYF
CDR3 DNA: TGCAGTGCTAGGACCCTGGGCCAGCTTGAAGAGACCCAGTACTTC
J gene: TRBJ2-5
clone size: NA
D gene: NA
V gene: TRBV20-1

CDR3 protein: CASSFGPTGYEQYF
CDR3 DNA: TGTGCCAGCAGCTTTGGTCCTACTGGGTACGAGCAGTACTTC
J gene: TRBJ2-7
clone size: NA
D gene: NA
V gene: TRBV9

CDR3 protein: CASKEDRVVNEQFF
CDR3 DNA: TGTGCCAGCAAGGAGGACAGGGTCGTGAATGAGCAGTTCTTC
J gene: TRBJ2-1
clone size: NA
D gene: TRBD1
V gene: TRBV7-8

CDR3 protein: CASRRTGASRWDQPQHF
CDR3 DNA: TGTGCCAGCAGAAGGACAGGGGCCTCTCGGTGGGATCAGCCCCAGCATTTT
J gene: TRBJ1-5
clone size: NA
D gene: TRBD1
V gene: TRBV28

CDR3 protein: CASSYGQGTVNTEAFF
CDR3 DNA: TGTGCCAGCAGTTATGGACAGGGGACCGTGAACACTGAAGCTTTCTTT
J gene: TRBJ1-1
clone size: once
D gene: TRBD1
V gene: TRBV28

CDR3 protein: CASSKRHLSNTGELFF
CDR3 DNA: TGTGCCAGCAGTAAAAGACACCTCTCGAACACCGGGGAGCTGTTTTTT
J gene: TRBJ2-2
clone size: NA
D gene: NA
V gene: TRBV28

CDR3 protein: CASSPVAGEAYGYTF
CDR3 DNA: TGTGCCAGCAGCCCGGTCGCTGGGGAGGCCTATGGCTACACCTTC
J gene: TRBJ1-2
clone size: NA
D gene: NA
V gene: TRBV7-9

CDR3 protein: CASSFGLAGDTGELFF
CDR3 DNA: TGTGCCAGCAGTTTTGGACTAGCGGGAGACACCGGGGAGCTGTTTTTT
J gene: TRBJ2-2
clone size: NA
D gene: TRBD2
V gene: TRBV28